The T cell receptor (beta chain) described here comes from a study of shared T cell receptors in the human thymus. This table comes from immunoSEQ multiplex PCR, and its TCRdb copy is limited to in-frame clones, with some not included. Of hundreds of thousands of clones in the sample, approximately 83% were seen once. Germline trimming cut 6 bases from V and 2 bases from J; bases unmatched to any gene: 11. Germline loops: CDR1 MDHEN, CDR2 SYDVKM. CDR3 length: 17 residues. This sample was shared with a second study, whose subject was human thymus T cells. That report notes: The thymus tissue came from resections taken during corrective heart surgery. What appeared biased in thymic and blood repertoires was the usage of V and J genes.

This rearrangement joins TRBV28 to TRBJ2-3; TRBD2 aligns across 10 bases. The source material was thymocytes. The clonotype originates from a girl less than two years old with a congenital heart defect. CDR3 loop: CASSPGLASPVTDTQYF. CDR3 sequence (DNA): TGTGCCAGCAGCCCGGGACTAGCGAGTCCTGTCACAGATACGCAGTATTTT.